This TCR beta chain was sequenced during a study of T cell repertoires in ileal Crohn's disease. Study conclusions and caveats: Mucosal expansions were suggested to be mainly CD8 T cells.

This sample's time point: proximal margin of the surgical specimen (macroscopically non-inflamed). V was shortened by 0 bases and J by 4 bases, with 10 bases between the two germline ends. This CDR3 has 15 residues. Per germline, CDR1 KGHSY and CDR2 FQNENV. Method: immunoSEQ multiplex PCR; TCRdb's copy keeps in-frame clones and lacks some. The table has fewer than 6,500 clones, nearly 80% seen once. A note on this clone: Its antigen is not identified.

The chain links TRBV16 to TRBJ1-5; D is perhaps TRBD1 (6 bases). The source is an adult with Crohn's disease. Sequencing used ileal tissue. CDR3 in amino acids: CASSQSGQGNQPQHF. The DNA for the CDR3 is TGTGCCAGCAGCCAATCTGGCCAGGGGAATCAGCCCCAGCATTTT. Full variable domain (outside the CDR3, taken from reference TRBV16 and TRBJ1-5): GEEVAQTPKHLVRGEGQKAKLYCAPIKGHSYVFWYQQVLKNEFKFLISFQNENVFDETGMPKERFSAKCLPNSPCSLEIQATKLEDSAVYFCASSQSGQGNQPQHFGDGTRLSIL.